This T cell receptor beta chain was identified during a study of CD8 T cells in Susac syndrome. The study, taken as a whole, reports: As the study acknowledged, the number of individuals who were part of its TCR sequencing and HLA analysis was relatively small.

The authors reverse transcribed roughly 0.5 to 1 ug RNA with random hexamers. Coverage of TCR beta CDR3 amplification by immunoSEQ multiplex PCR extended to 54 Vbeta and 13 Jbeta. TCRdb re-called the immunoSEQ multiplex PCR reads with MiXCR, one entry per CDR3 protein. This table has 100,000 to 150,000 distinct CDR3 sequences, 75% to 90% appearing once. Notes on this clonotype: The antigen is unknown.

TCR beta sequencing was performed on blood CD8+ and CD4+ T cells. Negative magnetic isolation gave CD8+ and CD4+ cells; FACS enriched CD8+ TEMRA. The TCR comes from a human donor with multiple sclerosis. The specimen sequenced was CD8+ T cells from PBMCs.

The CDR3 loop reads CASSSLRGRNYGYTF. The CDR3 DNA is TGCGCCAGCAGCTCCCTGAGGGGGCGGAACTATGGCTACACCTTC. The chain combines TRBV5-1 with TRBJ1-2; 7 bases map to TRBD1. The CDR3 length is 15 residues. Trimming at V came to 3 bases and at J to 2 bases, leaving 7 bases not matched to a gene. Germline V gene lookup returns CDR1 SGHRS and CDR2 YFSETQ.